These T cell receptor beta chains were read from a single sample in a study of Graves' ophthalmopathy and Graves' hyperthyroidism. TCRdb re-derived calls from the multiplex PCR reads in MiXCR, one entry per CDR3 protein. The sample has approximately 460,000 distinct CDR3 sequences, 13% to 15% seen once; the top ten hold roughly 9.8%. Sequencing was carried out using blood. The origin of the receptors is a woman under 40 with Graves' ophthalmopathy. CDR3s include the opening cysteine and the closing phenylalanine or tryptophan. Each record gives: CDR3 length, clone size, V gene, J gene, D gene, CDR3 protein, CDR3 DNA. A D gene is named only where the DNA matches it firmly. A row's size may be missing; if present it is once, few, many or a size class.

>15|few|TRBV2|TRBJ1-5|TRBD1
CASRQDRGSNQPQHF
TGTGCCAGCAGACAGGACAGGGGGAGCAATCAGCCCCAGCATTTT
>14|many|TRBV9|TRBJ2-7|-
CASSVGGITYEQYF
TGTGCCAGCAGCGTAGGTGGGATTACCTACGAGCAGTACTTC
>14|-|TRBV15|TRBJ1-5|TRBD1
CATSRTGNSQPQHF
TGTGCCACCAGCAGGACAGGGAATAGTCAGCCCCAGCATTTT
>14|many|TRBV7-3|TRBJ1-1|-
CASSPGTGATEAFF
TGTGCCAGCAGCCCCGGGACCGGGGCCACTGAAGCTTTCTTT
>17|many|TRBV7-9|TRBJ1-6|TRBD1
CASSSTRQGGDNSPLHF
TGTGCCAGCAGCTCTACCCGACAGGGCGGGGATAATTCACCCCTCCACTTT
>13|few|TRBV18|TRBJ2-7|TRBD1
CASSDRVLSEQYF
TGTGCCAGCTCTGACAGGGTGCTTTCTGAGCAGTACTTC
>14|many|TRBV14|TRBJ2-5|-
CASSQESGAETQYF
TGTGCCAGCAGCCAAGAGTCTGGAGCAGAGACCCAGTACTTC
>15|many|TRBV13|TRBJ1-2|TRBD1
CASSFPGQGSEGYTF
TGTGCCAGCAGCTTCCCTGGACAGGGATCTGAGGGCTACACCTTC
>13|few|TRBV5-1|TRBJ2-2|-
CASSLDRPGELFF
TGCGCCAGCAGCTTGGATCGACCCGGGGAGCTGTTTTTT
>15|many|TRBV2|TRBJ1-2|-
CASSEIRTLAGGYTF
TGTGCCAGCAGTGAAATAAGGACCCTCGCCGGTGGCTACACCTTC
>13|many|TRBV7-9|TRBJ2-7|-
CASSLERGHEQYF
TGTGCCAGCAGCTTAGAACGGGGGCACGAGCAGTACTTC
>12|-|TRBV4-1|TRBJ1-2|TRBD1
CATSKGAYGYTF
TGCGCCACCTCGAAGGGGGCATATGGCTACACCTTC
>14|-|TRBV12-5|TRBJ1-1|-
CASGLTAMNTEAFF
TGTGCTAGTGGTTTGACGGCCATGAACACTGAAGCTTTCTTT
>14|many|TRBV6-1|TRBJ2-5|-
CASSELLTEETQYF
TGTGCCAGCAGTGAACTACTTACAGAGGAGACCCAGTACTTC
>16|-|TRBV4-2|TRBJ1-2|-
CASSQAGTGLYPGYTF
TGTGCCAGCAGCCAAGCGGGAACAGGGCTGTACCCTGGCTACACCTTC
>14|-|TRBV5-1|TRBJ1-6|-
CASSLAEVNSPLHF
TGCGCCAGCAGCTTGGCGGAGGTGAATTCACCCCTCCACTTT
>14|-|TRBV30|TRBJ1-5|TRBD1
CALRDRGPYQPQHF
TGTGCCTTAAGGGACAGGGGGCCCTATCAGCCCCAGCATTTT
>13|-|TRBV2|TRBJ2-7|TRBD2
CATTMGGNYEQYF
TGTGCAACCACTATGGGAGGGAACTACGAGCAGTACTTC
>15|many|TRBV27|TRBJ1-5|-
CASSRLPGSNQPQHF
TGTGCCAGCAGCCGGTTACCAGGTAGCAATCAGCCCCAGCATTTT
>17|many|TRBV11-2|TRBJ2-6|-
CASSLGDGPSGANVLTF
TGTGCCAGCAGCTTGGGGGACGGTCCCTCTGGGGCCAACGTCCTGACTTTC
>13|many|TRBV12-3/TRBV12-4|TRBJ1-2|TRBD1
CASGSPGTDGYTF
TGTGCCAGCGGATCCCCCGGGACAGATGGCTACACCTTC
>13|many|TRBV13|TRBJ2-7|TRBD1
CASSGQGANEQYF
TGTGCCAGCAGCGGACAGGGGGCCAACGAGCAGTACTTC
>13|few|TRBV29-1|TRBJ1-1|-
CSVERQTNTEAFF
TGCAGCGTTGAAAGGCAGACTAACACTGAAGCTTTCTTT
>16|-|TRBV12-3/TRBV12-4|TRBJ2-5|TRBD1
CASSPLYRGREETQYF
TGTGCCAGCAGTCCCCTTTACAGGGGGCGCGAAGAGACCCAGTACTTC
>13|many|TRBV30|TRBJ1-1|-
CAWSVRLDSEAFF
TGTGCCTGGAGTGTACGCCTGGACAGCGAAGCTTTCTTT
>15|many|TRBV29-1|TRBJ1-1|TRBD1
CSVAGGKTLIPEAFF
TGCAGCGTAGCAGGGGGCAAGACTCTTATTCCTGAAGCTTTCTTT
>15|few|TRBV4-2|TRBJ1-2|-
CASSAELAGNYGYTF
TGTGCCAGCAGCGCCGAACTGGCAGGGAACTATGGCTACACCTTC
>17|many|TRBV6-1|TRBJ1-1|TRBD1
CASSAKKGAGANTEAFF
TGTGCCAGCAGTGCAAAGAAGGGGGCAGGGGCGAACACTGAAGCTTTCTTT
>16|-|TRBV9|TRBJ1-6|-
CASSAGRGGNNSPLHF
TGTGCCAGCAGCGCGGGGAGGGGGGGCAATAATTCACCCCTCCACTTT
>13|few|TRBV7-3|TRBJ2-3|-
CASSPLAPGTQYF
TGTGCCAGCAGCCCCTTAGCTCCGGGTACGCAGTATTTT
>16|few|TRBV11-2|TRBJ1-1|TRBD1
CASSLGSTGTNTEAFF
TGTGCCAGCAGCTTAGGTTCGACAGGGACGAACACTGAAGCTTTCTTT
>15|-|TRBV28|TRBJ2-7|-
CASSFRTQASYEQYF
TGTGCCAGCAGTTTCCGTACCCAGGCCTCCTACGAGCAGTACTTC
>11|few|TRBV28|TRBJ1-1|-
CASTLRGEAFF
TGTGCCAGCACCCTAAGGGGTGAAGCTTTCTTT
>15|many|TRBV19|TRBJ1-2|TRBD1
CASSTQGANVYGYTF
TGTGCCAGTAGTACTCAGGGGGCGAATGTCTATGGCTACACCTTC